The sequence of this T cell receptor (beta chain) was determined in a study of T cells in Graves' hyperthyroidism and ophthalmopathy. Whole-study results and caveats: Most thyroid clonotypes that were expanded above 0.001 also turned up in blood.

This clonotype was counted at least ten times. Its antigen is as yet unknown. Amplified TCR beta CDR3 regions derived from RNA transcripts. HTBI primers drove first-round RT-PCR of the TCR CDR3. TCRdb called the multiplex PCR reads again in MiXCR, with one record for every CDR3 protein. This sample has some 500,000 distinct CDR3 sequences, with around an eighth found just once. The CDR3 has 19 amino acids. V was cut by 1 base and J by 2 bases, with 22 bases left in between. The germline CDR1 and CDR2 sequences are SGHTA and FQGNSA. The rearrangement links TRBV7-2 to TRBJ2-3, with a possible D match to TRBD1 (6 bases). This TCR came from a woman aged 18-29 years with Graves' hyperthyroidism. The sequenced material came from blood. CDR3 DNA sequence: TGTGCCAGCAGCTTAGAGGTACTCCTCAGGGGATCTTTCACAGATACGCAGTATTTT. It codes for CASSLEVLLRGSFTDTQYF. Full variable domain (remainder filled in from reference TRBV7-2 and TRBJ2-3): GAGVSQSPSNKVTEKGKDVELRCDPISGHTALYWYRQSLGQGLEFLIYFQGNSAPDKSGLPSDRFSAERTGGSVSTLTIQRTQQEDSAVYLCASSLEVLLRGSFTDTQYFGPGTRLTVL.